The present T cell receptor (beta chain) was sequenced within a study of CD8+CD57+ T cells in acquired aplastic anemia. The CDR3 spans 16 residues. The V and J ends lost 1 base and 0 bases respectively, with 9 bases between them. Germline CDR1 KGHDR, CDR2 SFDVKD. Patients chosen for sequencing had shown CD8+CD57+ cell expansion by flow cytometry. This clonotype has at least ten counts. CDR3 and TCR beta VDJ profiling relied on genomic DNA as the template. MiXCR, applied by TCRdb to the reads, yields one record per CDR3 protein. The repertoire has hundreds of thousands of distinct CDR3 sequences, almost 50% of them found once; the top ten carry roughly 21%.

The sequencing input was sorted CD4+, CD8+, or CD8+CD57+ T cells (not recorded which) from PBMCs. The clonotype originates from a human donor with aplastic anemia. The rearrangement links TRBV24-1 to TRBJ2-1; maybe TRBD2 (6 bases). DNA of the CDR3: TGTGCCACCAGTGATTTTGGGGGGTCCTCCTACAATGAGCAGTTCTTC. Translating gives CATSDFGGSSYNEQFF.